What follows are 27 T cell receptor beta chains derived from one specimen sequenced in a study of cytomegalovirus exposure and HLA in healthy donors. Both 60 Vbeta primers and 13 Jbeta primers went into the PCR. The repertoire was sequenced with immunoSEQ multiplex PCR; TCRdb's copy has only in-frame clones and lacks some. The sample gives 150,000 to 200,000 clones, about 80% of which show up once; about an eighth is in the top ten. The specimen sequenced was PBMCs. The receptors were sampled from a woman aged 40 to 50 in good health and CMV-seronegative.

The gene calls are TRBV7-9 and TRBJ1-1; no clear D. Germline assignment: CDR1 SEHNR and CDR2 FQNEAQ (reference sequence). This CDR3 has 12 residues. V lost 2 bases to trimming and J lost 2 bases, with 3 bases between them. CDR3 DNA: TGTGCCAGCAGCTTATATAACACTGAAGCTTTCTTT. Protein product: CASSLYNTEAFF. Full variable domain (rest looked up from reference TRBV7-9 and TRBJ1-1): DTGVSQNPRHKITKRGQNVTFRCDPISEHNRLYWYRQTLGQGPEFLTYFQNEAQLEKSRLLSDRFSAERPKGSFSTLEIQRTEQGDSAMYLCASSLYNTEAFFGQGTRLTVV.

The rearrangement uses TRBV6-5 and TRBJ1-2; 8 positions agree with TRBD1. CDR3 size: 13 residues. V trimming: 7 bases; J trimming: 6 bases; junction bases outside the gene matches: 7. Germline lookup yields CDR1 MNHEY and CDR2 SVGAGI. The chain's CDR3 is CASNDRGGNGYTF. As DNA, the CDR3 is TGTGCCAGCAATGACAGGGGAGGTAATGGCTACACCTTC.

This clone has a single count. The chain couples TRBV10-3 to TRBJ1-5; D not resolved. The CDR3 length is 12 residues. Per germline, CDR1 ENHRY and CDR2 SYGVKD. V shed 3 bases and J shed 5 bases, with 5 bases lying between them. In DNA, the CDR3 is TGTGCCATCAGTGACCCGGATCAGCCCCAGCATTTT. It yields the protein CAISDPDQPQHF.

The chain couples TRBV6-6 to TRBJ1-1; D is unresolved. V was shortened by 11 bases and J by 5 bases, with 18 bases between the two germline ends. The CDR3 runs to 13 residues. Germline V gene sequence: CDR1 MNHNY, CDR2 SVGAGI (reference sequence). The CDR3 nucleotides are TGTGCCGGAGGAAGGTCGGCTTGGACTGAAGCTTTCTTT. It is translated as CAGGRSAWTEAFF.

The genes are TRBV19 and TRBJ2-2, with a tentative D call TRBD1 (8 bases). In germline, CDR1 is LNHDA, CDR2 SQIVND (reference sequence). V was trimmed by 5 bases and J by 5 bases, leaving 15 bases between them. This CDR3 comprises 15 residues. In DNA form, the CDR3 reads TGTGCCAGTAGTGTACAGGGGGGGAGGACCGGGGAGCTGTTTTTT. Residues: CASSVQGGRTGELFF.

A word on this clone: Germline and junction disagree at one end, which may indicate a read error. The rearrangement uses TRBV7-2 and TRBJ2-5, with 12 bases aligning to TRBD1. CDR1 and CDR2 (germline): SGHTA, FQGNSA. This CDR3 comprises 15 residues. The CDR3 nucleotides are TGTGCCAGCACCCGGGACAGGGGGCGGAAAGAGGCCCAGTACTTC. Its translation is CASTRDRGRKEAQYF.

With respect to this clone: One end of the junction is discordant with germline, which a read error may explain. This chain connects TRBV29-1 to TRBJ2-5; weak D call: TRBD2 (6 bases). The CDR3 sequence is 13 residues long. Per the germline V gene, CDR1 is SQVTM and CDR2 is ANQGSEA. CDR3 sequence reads: CSVEGRLQETQYF. For the CDR3, the DNA is TGCAGCGTCGAAGGGAGGTTACAAGAGACCCAGTACTTC.

The rearrangement links TRBV5-5 to TRBJ1-2; the D is unclear. Per germline, CDR1 SGHKS and CDR2 YYEKEE (reference sequence). This CDR3 has 14 residues. V dropped 0 bases and J dropped 8 bases, with 14 bases sitting between them. In DNA form, the CDR3 reads TGTGCCAGCAGCTTGGCAAGCGCCGGCGGGGGCTACACCTTC. It specifies CASSLASAGGGYTF.

The gene calls are TRBV11-3 and TRBJ2-7, with D perhaps TRBD2 (7 bases). Trimming cost V 5 bases and J 3 bases, with 11 bases left between them. Germline values: CDR1 SGHNT, CDR2 YENEEA. CDR3 size: 13 residues. The CDR3 loop is CASSRGGDYEQYF. The CDR3 nucleotides read TGTGCCAGCAGCAGGGGGGGAGACTACGAGCAGTACTTC.

This clone was seen more than once but under ten times. The chain joins TRBV5-1 to TRBJ1-6; perhaps TRBD1 as D (6 bases). The germline gives CDR1 SGHRS, CDR2 YFSETQ. This CDR3 contains 15 residues. V was clipped by 0 bases and J by 10 bases, with 14 bases between them. CDR3 region: CASSLAPQGFSPLHF. In DNA, the CDR3 is TGCGCCAGCAGCTTGGCTCCGCAGGGGTTCTCACCCCTCCACTTT.

This chain connects TRBV4-1 to TRBJ2-7, with D unclear. Deletions cut 4 bases from V and 4 bases from J, with 11 bases between. This CDR3 region has 13 residues. Looked up from germline, CDR1 is MGHRA and CDR2 is YSYEKL. The CDR3 reads CASSPNLGYEQYF. Written as DNA, the CDR3 is TGCGCCAGCAGCCCTAACCTAGGATACGAGCAGTACTTC.

The rearrangement joins TRBV6-5 to TRBJ2-3; D is undetermined. The CDR3 is 13 amino acids. Trimming stripped 6 bases from V and 9 bases from J, with 16 bases between. Germline lookup yields CDR1 MNHEY and CDR2 SVGAGI. CDR3 in amino acids: CASSRATAITQYF. The CDR3 nucleotides read TGTGCCAGCAGCCGAGCAACTGCCATCACGCAGTATTTT.

V is TRBV18 and J is TRBJ2-2, with a tentative D call TRBD1 (6 bases). The germline gives CDR1 KGHSH, CDR2 LQKENI. V was shortened by 3 bases and J by 4 bases, with 15 bases between the two germline ends. CDR3 length equals 16 residues. The CDR3 DNA reads TGTGCCAGCTCACCGAGTTCAGGGGCAAGCACCGGGGAGCTGTTTTTT. It yields the protein CASSPSSGASTGELFF.

CDR3 DNA: TGTGCCAGCAGCAAAGCCGGGGACAGGGGGCGCTGCAAGCAGTACTTC. Translated: CASSKAGDRGRCKQYF. The chain is built from TRBV21-1 and TRBJ2-7; the table calls TRBD1, which could not be checked here. TRBV21-1 is designated a pseudogene. This CDR3 comprises 16 residues.

This clone was recorded a few times. This chain joins TRBV10-3 and TRBJ2-7, with 8 bases fitting TRBD2. The CDR3 is 12 residues long. The V and J ends lost 7 bases and 7 bases, in that order; junction bases with no gene match: 6. Germline CDR1 reads ENHRY; CDR2 reads SYGVKD. DNA for the CDR3: TGTGCCATCAAGGGTCCGGGGGGGGAGCAGTACTTC. Its protein product is CAIKGPGGEQYF.

The chain couples TRBV7-9 to TRBJ2-3; D is perhaps TRBD2 (6 bases). Between the trimmed V and J ends, which lost 7 bases and 0 bases, there was a span of 17 bases. The CDR3 spans 16 residues. The germline V gene encodes CDR1 SEHNR and CDR2 FQNEAQ (reference sequence). The CDR3 DNA reads TGTGCCAGCACCGACCCGGGGGTAATCAGCACAGATACGCAGTATTTT. It specifies CASTDPGVISTDTQYF.

The chain uses TRBV7-2 and TRBJ2-1, with 8 positions matching TRBD1. V shed 5 bases and J 6 bases; nucleotides not matched to a gene: 9. CDR1 is SGHTA and CDR2 is FQGNSA in the germline V gene. The CDR3 consists of 15 residues. CDR3 in amino acids: CASSLQGAVGNEQFF. The CDR3 coding sequence is TGTGCCAGCAGCCTCCAGGGGGCCGTGGGCAATGAGCAGTTCTTC.

The rearrangement uses TRBV4-2 and TRBJ1-2; D is perhaps TRBD1 (5 bases). The germline V and J ends were trimmed by 5 bases and 1 base, with 11 bases remaining between them. This CDR3 spans 14 amino acids. In germline, CDR1 is LGHNA, CDR2 YNFKEQ. CDR3 region: CASSSHQGNYGYTF. CDR3 DNA: TGTGCCAGCAGCTCACACCAGGGTAACTATGGCTACACCTTC.

The chain uses TRBV5-4 and TRBJ1-1; D gene ambiguous. The CDR3 runs 13 residues. CDR1 and CDR2 from the germline V gene are SGHNT and YYREEE (reference sequence). Trimming removed 4 bases at V and 4 bases at J, with 11 bases between. CDR3 in DNA: TGTGCCAGCAGCGTTACATCCGCCACTGAAGCTTTCTTT. Amino acids: CASSVTSATEAFF. Using reference TRBV5-4 and TRBJ1-1 for the parts outside the CDR3, the full variable domain is ETGVTQSPTHLIKTRGQQVTLRCSSQSGHNTVSWYQQALGQGPQFIFQYYREEENGRGNFPPRFSGLQFPNYSSELNVNALELDDSALYLCASSVTSATEAFFGQGTRLTVV.

The rearrangement links TRBV15 to TRBJ2-7, with D perhaps matching TRBD2 (5 bases). The CDR3 loop spans 16 amino acids. Germline V gives CDR1 LNHNV, CDR2 YYDKDF (reference sequence). Trimming stripped 1 base from V and 3 bases from J, with 16 bases between. CDR3 residues: CATSRALADNFYEQYF. The CDR3 DNA sequence: TGTGCCACCAGCAGAGCGCTAGCCGATAATTTCTACGAGCAGTACTTC.

This clone occurred once. The CDR3 region has the DNA TGTGCCAGCAGTTACCTACGGGAAAAAAGTGGCTACACCTTC. Its translation is CASSYLREKSGYTF. This chain links TRBV6-9 with TRBJ1-2; the D is unclear. Trimming removed 3 bases at V and 7 bases at J, with 15 bases between. This CDR3 spans 14 amino acids. Germline V gives CDR1 MNHGY, CDR2 SVAAGI.

CDR3 bases: TGTGCCAGTAGTGGCACACGGAACACTGAAGCTTTCTTT. It codes for CASSGTRNTEAFF. This rearrangement joins TRBV19 to TRBJ1-1; the D is unclear. The V gene's germline CDR1 is LNHDA and CDR2 SQIVND (reference sequence). There are 13 residues in the CDR3. The V end was cut by 5 bases, the J end by 1 base, with 8 bases between. The variable domain in full, completed from reference TRBV19 and TRBJ1-1, reads DGGITQSPKYLFRKEGQNVTLSCEQNLNHDAMYWYRQDPGQGLRLIYYSQIVNDFQKGDIAEGYSVSREKKESFPLTVTSAQKNPTAFYLCASSGTRNTEAFFGQGTRLTVV.

This clone was recorded only once. This chain links TRBV7-8 with TRBJ1-1; 7 bases map to TRBD1. Germline V gene lookup returns CDR1 SGHVS and CDR2 FQNEAQ. J gave up 5 bases and V 8 bases, and 8 bases lay outside the gene matches. The CDR3 runs to 13 residues. This CDR3 reads CASQVTGRTEAFF. DNA of the CDR3: TGTGCCAGCCAAGTGACAGGGAGAACTGAAGCTTTCTTT.

The CDR3 loop reads CASSRLAGGPYEQYF. DNA of the CDR3: TGTGCCAGCAGTCGACTAGCGGGAGGGCCCTACGAGCAGTACTTC. The rearrangement joins TRBV28 to TRBJ2-7; TRBD2 matches at 14 bases. The CDR3 covers 15 residues. V lost 5 bases, J lost 2 bases, and 2 bases stayed unmatched. Germline values: CDR1 MDHEN, CDR2 SYDVKM.

The sample holds a few counts of this clone. This rearrangement joins TRBV27 to TRBJ1-2, with 12 bases identical to TRBD1. The germline V gene encodes CDR1 MNHEY and CDR2 SMNVEV (reference sequence). The CDR3 extends over 15 amino acids. V shed 5 bases and J 7 bases; nucleotides not matched to a gene: 8. Written as DNA, the CDR3 is TGTGCCAGCAGTCCCCGGGACAGGGGGCCTGGTGGCTACACCTTC. Translated, it gives CASSPRDRGPGGYTF.

The chain employs TRBV29-1 and TRBJ2-7, with TRBD1 matching over 9 bases. The CDR3 loop spans 14 amino acids. CDR1 and CDR2 (germline): SQVTM, ANQGSEA. After removal of 0 bases from V and 8 bases from J, the junction contained 8 bases not matched to a gene. CDR3 sequence reads: CSVEDWSGQGKQYF. DNA for the CDR3: TGCAGCGTTGAAGATTGGTCGGGACAGGGAAAGCAGTACTTC.

This clone has a handful of counts. V and J are TRBV23-1 and TRBJ1-5; 7 bases map to TRBD1. TRBV23-1 qualifies as an ORF whose function is uncertain. After removal of 3 bases from V and 4 bases from J, the junction contained 18 bases not matched to a gene. The CDR3 extends over 19 amino acids. CDR3 DNA: TGCGCCAGCAGTCAGGTTGGGGACAGTTCACAGGGGACGAATCAGCCCCAGCATTTT. It yields the protein CASSQVGDSSQGTNQPQHF.